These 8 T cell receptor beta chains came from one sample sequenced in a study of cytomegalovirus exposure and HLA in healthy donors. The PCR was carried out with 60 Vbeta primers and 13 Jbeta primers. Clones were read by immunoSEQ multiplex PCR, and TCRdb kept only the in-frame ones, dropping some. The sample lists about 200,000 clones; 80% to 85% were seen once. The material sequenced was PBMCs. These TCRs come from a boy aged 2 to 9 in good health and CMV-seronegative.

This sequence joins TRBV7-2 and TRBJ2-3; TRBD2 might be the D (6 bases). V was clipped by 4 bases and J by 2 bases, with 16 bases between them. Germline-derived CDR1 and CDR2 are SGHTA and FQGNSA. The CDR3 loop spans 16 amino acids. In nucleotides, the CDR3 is TGTGCCAGCAGCTGGGTTGGTAGCGGTGTCACAGATACGCAGTATTTT. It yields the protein CASSWVGSGVTDTQYF. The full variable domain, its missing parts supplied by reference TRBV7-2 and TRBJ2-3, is GAGVSQSPSNKVTEKGKDVELRCDPISGHTALYWYRQSLGQGLEFLIYFQGNSAPDKSGLPSDRFSAERTGGSVSTLTIQRTQQEDSAVYLCASSWVGSGVTDTQYFGPGTRLTVL.

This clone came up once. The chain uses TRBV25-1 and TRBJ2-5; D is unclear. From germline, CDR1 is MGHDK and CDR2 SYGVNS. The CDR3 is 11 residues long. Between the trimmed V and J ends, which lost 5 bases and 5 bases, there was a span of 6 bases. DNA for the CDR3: TGTGCCAGCAGTAATCGGGAGACCCAGTACTTC. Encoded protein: CASSNRETQYF.

The CDR3: CASSGPVSSGRADEQFF. Here the CDR3 DNA reads TGTGCCAGCAGTGGGCCAGTCTCCAGCGGGAGGGCCGATGAGCAGTTCTTC. The chain employs TRBV6-1 and TRBJ2-1, with TRBD2 identical over 10 bases. Germline lookup yields CDR1 MNHNS and CDR2 SASEGT. The CDR3 sequence is 17 residues long. V was pared by 4 bases and J by 8 bases, with 14 bases of the junction left unmatched.

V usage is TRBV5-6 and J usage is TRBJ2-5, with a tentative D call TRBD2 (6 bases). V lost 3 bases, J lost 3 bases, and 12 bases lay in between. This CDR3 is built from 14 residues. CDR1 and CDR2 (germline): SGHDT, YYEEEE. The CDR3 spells CASSYGTGKETQYF. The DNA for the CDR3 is TGTGCCAGCAGCTACGGGACTGGGAAAGAGACCCAGTACTTC.

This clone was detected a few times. The CDR3 loop is CSAQGEKLFF. The DNA of the CDR3 is TGCAGCGCTCAGGGGGAAAAACTGTTTTTT. This chain joins TRBV29-1 and TRBJ1-4; possibly TRBD1 for D (6 bases). There are 10 residues in the CDR3. From germline, CDR1 is SQVTM and CDR2 ANQGSEA. Trimming pared 7 bases from V and 8 bases from J, leaving 8 bases between.

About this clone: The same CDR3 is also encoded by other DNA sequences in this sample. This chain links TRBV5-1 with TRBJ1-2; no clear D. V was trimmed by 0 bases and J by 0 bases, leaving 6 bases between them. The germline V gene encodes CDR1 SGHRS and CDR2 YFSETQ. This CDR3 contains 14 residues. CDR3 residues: CASSLVQANYGYTF. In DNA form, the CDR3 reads TGCGCCAGCAGCTTGGTCCAGGCTAACTATGGCTACACCTTC. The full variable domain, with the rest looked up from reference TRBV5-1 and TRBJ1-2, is KAGVTQTPRYLIKTRGQQVTLSCSPISGHRSVSWYQQTPGQGLQFLFEYFSETQRNKGNFPGRFSGRQFSNSRSEMNVSTLELGDSALYLCASSLVQANYGYTFGSGTRLTVV.

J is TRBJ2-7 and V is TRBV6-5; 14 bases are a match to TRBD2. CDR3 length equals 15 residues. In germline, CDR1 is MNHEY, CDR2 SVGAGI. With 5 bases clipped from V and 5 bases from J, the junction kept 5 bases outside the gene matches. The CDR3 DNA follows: TGTGCCAGCAGTAAGGGGACTAGCGGGAGTGACGAGCAGTACTTC. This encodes CASSKGTSGSDEQYF.

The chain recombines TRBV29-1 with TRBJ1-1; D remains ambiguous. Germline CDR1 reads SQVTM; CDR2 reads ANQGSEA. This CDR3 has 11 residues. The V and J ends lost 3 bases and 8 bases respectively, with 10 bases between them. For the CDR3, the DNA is TGCAGCGTTGAGGCCGGGTCCGAAGCTTTCTTT. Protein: CSVEAGSEAFF.